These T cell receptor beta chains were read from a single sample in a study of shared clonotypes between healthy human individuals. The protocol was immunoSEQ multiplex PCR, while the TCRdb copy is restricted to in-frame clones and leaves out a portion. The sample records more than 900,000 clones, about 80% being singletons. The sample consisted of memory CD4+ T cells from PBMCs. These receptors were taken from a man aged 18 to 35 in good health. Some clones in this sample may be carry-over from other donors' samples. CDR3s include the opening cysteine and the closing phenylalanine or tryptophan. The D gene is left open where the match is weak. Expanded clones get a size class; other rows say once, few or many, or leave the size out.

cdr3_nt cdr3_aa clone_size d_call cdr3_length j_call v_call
TGTGCCAGTAGTATGTCAGCCAGCCAAGAGACCCAGTACTTC CASSMSASQETQYF few - 14 TRBJ2-5 TRBV19
TGTGCCAGCGGAGGACAGGGTGGGAATGAGCAGTTCTTC CASGGQGGNEQFF once TRBD1 13 TRBJ2-1 TRBV2
TGCGCCAGCAGCAAGGGGGGGAATAGTGGGAACACTGAAGCTTTCTTT CASSKGGNSGNTEAFF - - 16 TRBJ1-1 TRBV5-1
TGCGCCAGCAGCTTGGATGTAAGCACCTACTCAGGCTACACCTTC CASSLDVSTYSGYTF - - 15 TRBJ1-2 TRBV5-1
TGCGCCAGCAGCTCGACTGGACAGGATCCCTACGAGCAGTACTTC CASSSTGQDPYEQYF - TRBD1 15 TRBJ2-7 TRBV5-1
TGTGCCAGCAGCTTGGCCGACGGAACTAACTATGGCTACACCTTC CASSLADGTNYGYTF - - 15 TRBJ1-2 TRBV5-4
TGTGCCATCAAGGGAGACAGGGGAACAGATACGCAGTATTTT CAIKGDRGTDTQYF - TRBD1 14 TRBJ2-3 TRBV10-3
TGCGCCAGCAGATCAAAGGGTCCGGGGGAGCAGTACTTC CASRSKGPGEQYF - - 13 TRBJ2-7 TRBV5-1
TGTGCCAGCAGCTTAGGCTGGCAGGACACAGGCTACACCTTC CASSLGWQDTGYTF - - 14 TRBJ1-2 TRBV7-8
TGTGCCAGCAGCGGTCAGGGATTGGCTGAAGCTTTCTTT CASSGQGLAEAFF - - 13 TRBJ1-1 TRBV9
TGTGCCAGCAGTCCGCAACCGGGACAGGGGGCGCGCACCGGGGAGCTGTTTTTT CASSPQPGQGARTGELFF many TRBD1 18 TRBJ2-2 TRBV28
TGTGCCAGCAGTCCACGAGGGGCGGGAGAGGAGACCCAGTACTTC CASSPRGAGEETQYF - TRBD2 15 TRBJ2-5 TRBV28
TGTGCCAGCAGTGGAAGTAGGAGCTCCTACAATGAGCAGTTCTTC CASSGSRSSYNEQFF - - 15 TRBJ2-1 TRBV27
TGCAGCGTCTGCTGGGACCTGAACACTGAAGCTTTCTTT CSVCWDLNTEAFF few - 13 TRBJ1-1 TRBV29-1
TGTGCCAGCAGTACCGGGACTTTGGGGGGGAACATTCAGTACTTC CASSTGTLGGNIQYF - TRBD2 15 TRBJ2-4 TRBV27
TGCGCCAGCTGCAAGGAGAGCACAGATACGCAGTATTTT CASCKESTDTQYF - - 13 TRBJ2-3 TRBV5-1
TGTGCCAGCACCCAGGGACTAGCGGGGCCCTACGAGCAGTACTTC CASTQGLAGPYEQYF few TRBD2 15 TRBJ2-7 TRBV6-1
TGTGCCAGCAGCTTGCGACAACAAGAGACCCAGTACTTC CASSLRQQETQYF - - 13 TRBJ2-5 TRBV5-4
TGTGCCTGGAGTGATGAGAGACTCGGCTCCTACAATGAGCAGTTCTTC CAWSDERLGSYNEQFF - - 16 TRBJ2-1 TRBV30
TGTGCCTGGAGGGGGTCTCTAGCCAAAAACATTCAGTACTTC CAWRGSLAKNIQYF - - 14 TRBJ2-4 TRBV30
TGTGCCAGCAGCCCTGGGACAGTCTCCGGAAACACCATATATTTT CASSPGTVSGNTIYF - TRBD1 15 TRBJ1-3 TRBV7-7
TGCGCCAGCAGCCAAGGACAGGGATGGACCGGGGAGCTGTTTTTT CASSQGQGWTGELFF - TRBD1 15 TRBJ2-2 TRBV5-1
TGCAGTGCTCCCAGGGGGGAGGTGCAGTTCTTC CSAPRGEVQFF - - 11 TRBJ2-1 TRBV20-1
TGTGCCAGCAGTTTGCGAGGTCCCACGCCAATATACAATGAGCAGTTCTTC CASSLRGPTPIYNEQFF - - 17 TRBJ2-1 TRBV28
TGTGCCTGGAGTGATAGAAACACCATATATTTT CAWSDRNTIYF - - 11 TRBJ1-3 TRBV30
TGTGCCAGCAGCTTGCAGGGTCGAGAGACCCAGTACTTC CASSLQGRETQYF - - 13 TRBJ2-5 TRBV5-8
TGTGCCAGCAGCTTAGGAGCGGGGGGCTATGGCTACACCTTC CASSLGAGGYGYTF - - 14 TRBJ1-2 TRBV7-8
TGTGCCAGCAACTGGGGAGGGGCGTCCCCTGAAGCTTTCTTT CASNWGGASPEAFF few - 14 TRBJ1-1 TRBV28
TGCGCCAGCAGCCGGGAGTTTGGGGAAAGGGGGCGCGGTTTCGTGGCCAACGTCCTGACTTTC CASSREFGERGRGFVANVLTF - TRBD1 21 TRBJ2-6 TRBV4-3
TGCGCCAGCAGCTTGTTCGATAGCTCCTACAATGAGCAGTTCTTC CASSLFDSSYNEQFF - - 15 TRBJ2-1 TRBV5-1
TGTGCCAGCAGGTTAATACTAGCTTCCGGTACGCAGTATTTT CASRLILASGTQYF - - 14 TRBJ2-3 TRBV28
TGTGCCAGCTCCCCTAACAGCGACGGCGGCACGAAGCAGTTCTTC CASSPNSDGGTKQFF - - 15 TRBJ2-1 TRBV18
TGTGCCAGTAGGGTTGCTGGGGCCAACGTCCTGACTTTC CASRVAGANVLTF - - 13 TRBJ2-6 TRBV19
TGTGCCAGCAGCTTAGACCACACAGATACGCAGTATTTT CASSLDHTDTQYF - - 13 TRBJ2-3 TRBV11-3
TGTGCCTGCCCAGATCTAAGTGGCGAAAACCTGTTTTTT CACPDLSGENLFF - - 13 TRBJ1-4 TRBV30
TGTGCCAGCACCCCCGGAAGGACTGCGAACACCGGGGAGCTGTTTTTT CASTPGRTANTGELFF - - 16 TRBJ2-2 TRBV5-5
TGTGCCAGCAGCCGGGGACTAGCGGGAGTCTACGAGCAGTACTTC CASSRGLAGVYEQYF once TRBD2 15 TRBJ2-7 TRBV27
TGTGCCAGCAACCTAGCGGGCTCCTACAATGAGCAGTTCTTC CASNLAGSYNEQFF - TRBD2 14 TRBJ2-1 TRBV2
TGCGCCAGCAGCTTGGCCGAAGTGGCTGGGGCCAACGTCCTGACTTTC CASSLAEVAGANVLTF - - 16 TRBJ2-6 TRBV5-1
TGTGCCAGCAGTGAAGCCGCCAGAAATCAGCCCCAGCATTTT CASSEAARNQPQHF - - 14 TRBJ1-5 TRBV6-1
TGTGCCAGCCGAGAAACCCTGAAGCGTAAGCCCTACGAGCAGTACTTC CASRETLKRKPYEQYF many - 16 TRBJ2-7 TRBV28
TGTGCCAGCAGGGCGTGGGGAAGGAACACTGAAGCTTTCTTT CASRAWGRNTEAFF - - 14 TRBJ1-1 TRBV5-6
TGTGCCAGCAGAAGGGACTACGACGAGACCCAGTACTTC CASRRDYDETQYF - TRBD2 13 TRBJ2-5 TRBV6-1
TGTGCCATCAGTGAGGGGGCTAGCGGTCCACGCACAGATACGCAGTATTTT CAISEGASGPRTDTQYF - TRBD2 17 TRBJ2-3 TRBV10-3
TGTGCCAGTAGTATCGGGGGGGGCCGCTCTGGAAACACCATATATTTT CASSIGGGRSGNTIYF - - 16 TRBJ1-3 TRBV19
TGCGCCAGCAGGAACCTAGCGGGGAACACAGATACGCAGTATTTT CASRNLAGNTDTQYF - TRBD2 15 TRBJ2-3 TRBV5-1
TGTGCCAGCAGACCACTGGACAGGGGGCTCTACGAGCAGTACTTC CASRPLDRGLYEQYF - TRBD1 15 TRBJ2-7 TRBV28
TGCGCCAGCGGAGGACTAGCGGGAGCGACCGGGGAGCTGTTTTTT CASGGLAGATGELFF - TRBD2 15 TRBJ2-2 TRBV5-1
TGTGCCTGGAATCGTGCGGGCGGCAATCAGCCCCAGCATTTT CAWNRAGGNQPQHF - - 14 TRBJ1-5 TRBV30
TGCGCCAGCAGCCAAGAGTTCGGAGGACACTACAATGAGCAGTTCTTC CASSQEFGGHYNEQFF few - 16 TRBJ2-1 TRBV4-1
TGTGCCAGTAGGAGTGGACACCCCTACAATGAGCAGTTCTTC CASRSGHPYNEQFF - - 14 TRBJ2-1 TRBV19
TGCGCCAGCAGCTTGGAAATTCGGAACACCGGGGAGCTGTTTTTT CASSLEIRNTGELFF - - 15 TRBJ2-2 TRBV5-1
TGTGCCAGCAGCTTAAGGGGTCTAACCGGGGAGCTGTTTTTT CASSLRGLTGELFF - - 14 TRBJ2-2 TRBV7-9
TGCGCCAGCAGCCAAGATAGGGGGTCGGGAGGGCGGTACGAGCAGTACTTC CASSQDRGSGGRYEQYF once TRBD2 17 TRBJ2-7 TRBV4-3
TGTGCCAGTAGTAAGGCAGGAGGGCTTGAGACCCAGTACTTC CASSKAGGLETQYF - - 14 TRBJ2-5 TRBV19